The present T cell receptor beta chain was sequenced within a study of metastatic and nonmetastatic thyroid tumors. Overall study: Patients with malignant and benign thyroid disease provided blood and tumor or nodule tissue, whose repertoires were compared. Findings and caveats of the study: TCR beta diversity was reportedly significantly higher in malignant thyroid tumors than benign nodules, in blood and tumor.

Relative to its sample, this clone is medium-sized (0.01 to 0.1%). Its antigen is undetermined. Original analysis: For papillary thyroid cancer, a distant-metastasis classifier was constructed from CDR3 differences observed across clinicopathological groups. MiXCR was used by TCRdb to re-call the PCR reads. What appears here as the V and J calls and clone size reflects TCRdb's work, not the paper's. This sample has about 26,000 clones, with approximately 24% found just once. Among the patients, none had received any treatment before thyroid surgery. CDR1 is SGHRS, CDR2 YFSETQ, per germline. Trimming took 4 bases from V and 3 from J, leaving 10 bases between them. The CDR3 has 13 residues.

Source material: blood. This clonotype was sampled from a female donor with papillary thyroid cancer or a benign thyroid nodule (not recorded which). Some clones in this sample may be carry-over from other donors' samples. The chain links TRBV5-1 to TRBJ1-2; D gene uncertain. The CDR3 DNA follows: TGCGCCAGCAGCGCCGATGGGGACTATGGCTACACCTTC. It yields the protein CASSADGDYGYTF.